A selection of T cell receptor beta chains follows, all from one sample in a study of siplizumab effects on memory and regulatory T cells. Profiled with immunoSEQ multiplex PCR; TCRdb holds only in-frame clones, not every one. The sample has 100,000 or so clones; about 90% are singletons. Material: CD4+ T cells sorted from blood. Source of these receptors: a human donor in good health. Each CDR3 is given with its conserved first and last residue. A D gene is named only where the DNA matches it firmly. The size entry is marked missing in some rows and otherwise reads once, few, many or a size class.

>NA|TRBD2|TRBJ2-1|TRBV5-4
CASSAGGVSFSYNEQFF
>NA|NA|TRBJ1-1|TRBV5-4
CASKRGSGDTEAFF
>NA|TRBD1|TRBJ2-7|TRBV5-6
CASSLDRGLYEQYF
>NA|NA|TRBJ2-3|TRBV7-9
CASSLPYGGADTQYF
>NA|NA|TRBJ1-6|TRBV2
CASSENFAGLNSPLHF
>NA|NA|TRBJ2-7|TRBV6-5
CASTNLYEQYF
>NA|NA|TRBJ2-5|TRBV2
CASSRDGKETQYF
>NA|TRBD1|TRBJ2-2|TRBV18
CASRGTGSKSAGELFF
>NA|TRBD2|TRBJ2-7|TRBV5-1
CASSTTSGGPYEQYF
>NA|TRBD1|TRBJ2-5|TRBV27
CASSSIGTGQSQETQYF
>NA|NA|TRBJ1-1|TRBV2
CASSGNGAKNTEAFF
>NA|NA|TRBJ2-5|TRBV28
CASSFPFGALETQYF
>NA|TRBD2|TRBJ2-3|TRBV6-1
CASSEAYTTSGGSDTQYF
>NA|NA|TRBJ1-1|TRBV7-3
CASSFASNTEAFF
>NA|NA|TRBJ1-2|TRBV5-4
CASSFSARKVYGYTF
>NA|NA|TRBJ1-5|TRBV19
CASRSRVGGRPQHF
>few|NA|TRBJ1-1|TRBV11-2
CASSLAVNTEAFF
>NA|NA|TRBJ1-2|TRBV19
CASADRVSPRYGYTF
>few|NA|TRBJ1-5|TRBV19
CASSPTGGSNQPQHF
>NA|TRBD2|TRBJ2-1|TRBV11-2
CASSPTGTSGGVYNEQFF
>NA|TRBD2|TRBJ2-5|TRBV20-1
CSANGGETQYF
>once|NA|TRBJ2-7|TRBV7-9
CASSPAGSYEQYF
>NA|TRBD2|TRBJ2-3|TRBV15
CATSRGVAGGPTDTQYF
>NA|TRBD1|TRBJ1-4|TRBV10-3
CARAPGQGLVRFSEKLFF